One and the same sample provided the 25 T cell receptor beta chains below, sequenced in a study of technical replicates of blood from a handful of donors. Using immunoSEQ multiplex PCR, the repertoire was profiled, and TCRdb retains in-frame clones only, with some absent. The sample has roughly 79,000 clones, roughly 77% seen once. The specimen was PBMCs. The receptors originated from a human donor in good health. Some clones in this sample may be carry-over from other donors' samples.

The chain combines TRBV6-6 with TRBJ2-5; D perhaps matches TRBD1 (6 bases). CDR1 MNHNY and CDR2 SVGAGI come from the germline V gene (reference sequence). There are 14 residues in the CDR3. V lost 6 bases and J lost 2, with 13 bases in between. The CDR3 here is CASRWGPDQETQYF. The DNA of the CDR3 is TGTGCCAGCAGGTGGGGGCCGGATCAAGAGACCCAGTACTTC.

The chain has TRBV6-1 and TRBJ2-5; 7 bases line up with TRBD1. Germline V CDR1 and CDR2: MNHNS, SASEGT. Trimming at V came to 6 bases and at J to 2 bases, leaving 9 bases not matched to a gene. This CDR3 comprises 15 residues. The CDR3 nucleotides read TGTGCCAGCAGGACAGGCGACAGGGCACAAGAGACCCAGTACTTC. This codes for CASRTGDRAQETQYF.

V usage is TRBV7-2 and J usage is TRBJ2-1, with a tentative D call TRBD2 (7 bases). The CDR3 has 16 residues. Germline lookup yields CDR1 SGHTA and CDR2 FQGNSA. The V end lost 5 bases, the J end lost 7 bases, and 21 bases lay between the germline ends. The CDR3 nucleotides are TGTGCCAGCAGCCGCGTGACTAGCTGGGGGCAAAATGAGCAGTTCTTC. This sequence encodes CASSRVTSWGQNEQFF.

The V gene is TRBV7-6, the J gene TRBJ2-3; 13 nucleotides align to TRBD2. Trimming cost V 4 bases and J 5 bases; bases outside gene matches: 6. The V gene's germline CDR1 is SGHVS and CDR2 FNYEAQ. The CDR3 spans 16 residues. The CDR3 DNA is TGTGCCAGCAGCTCATGGACTAGCGGGGGATTAGATACGCAGTATTTT. Protein: CASSSWTSGGLDTQYF.

The J gene is TRBJ2-7, the V gene TRBV18, with 8 bases identical to TRBD1. Germline V lookup: CDR1 KGHSH, CDR2 LQKENI. Trimming cost V 3 bases and J 5 bases; bases outside gene matches: 9. The CDR3 sequence is 15 residues long. CDR3 in DNA: TGTGCCAGCTCACCGATACAGGGGGGAGGCCACGAGCAGTACTTC. It encodes CASSPIQGGGHEQYF.

This clone was recorded once. This chain uses TRBV6-5 with TRBJ2-7; TRBD1 matches 9 bases. The CDR3 contains 16 residues. Germline V gene lookup returns CDR1 MNHEY and CDR2 SVGAGI. J gave up 5 bases and V 0 bases, and 8 bases lay outside the gene matches. The CDR3 spells CASSYSTGTGTDEQYF. CDR3 nucleotides: TGTGCCAGCAGTTACTCGACCGGGACAGGGACTGACGAGCAGTACTTC.

This rearrangement joins TRBV7-2 to TRBJ2-1; 14 bases match TRBD2. The germline CDR1 and CDR2 sequences are SGHTA and FQGNSA. CDR3 length equals 15 residues. The ends lost 5 bases at V and 9 bases at J; junction bases unmatched: 6. Here the CDR3 DNA reads TGTGCCAGCAGCCCTGTCGGGACTAGCGGGAGTGAGCAGTTCTTC. Its protein is CASSPVGTSGSEQFF.

This chain connects TRBV6-4 to TRBJ1-2; D is uncertain. Germline CDR1 MRHNA, CDR2 SNTAGT. V was pared by 2 bases and J by 8 bases, with 9 bases between. The CDR3 runs to 12 residues. The CDR3 loop reads CASSDPGRGYTF. As DNA, the CDR3 is TGTGCCAGCAGTGACCCGGGTAGGGGCTACACCTTC.

V and J are TRBV6-1 and TRBJ2-7, with 14 bases lining up with TRBD2. The CDR3 runs 14 residues. V shed 10 bases and J 2 bases; nucleotides not matched to a gene: 4. The germline V gene encodes CDR1 MNHNS and CDR2 SASEGT. CDR3 sequence (DNA): TGTGCCACCCTGACTAGCGGGGGGGCCTACGAGCAGTACTTC. It specifies CATLTSGGAYEQYF.

The CDR3 bases are TGTGCCAGCAGGCCGGGGGAGGTTCAAGAGACCCAGTACTTC. Amino acids: CASRPGEVQETQYF. The chain recombines TRBV7-8 with TRBJ2-5, with D maybe TRBD2 (6 bases). Germline CDR1 is SGHVS and CDR2 is FQNEAQ. The CDR3 totals 14 residues. Trimming pared 6 bases from V and 2 bases from J, leaving 13 bases between.

The V and J genes are TRBV5-4 and TRBJ1-2; D might be TRBD1 (5 bases). The CDR3 loop spans 13 amino acids. Germline CDR1 and CDR2: SGHNT and YYREEE (reference sequence). Trimming took 3 bases from V and 5 from J, leaving 11 bases between them. CDR3 nucleotides: TGTGCCAGCAGCTCAGACGACAGTTATGGCTACACCTTC. This gives the protein CASSSDDSYGYTF.

This clone has a handful of counts. This sequence joins TRBV13 and TRBJ2-7; a weak D match, TRBD1 (5 bases). V lost 5 bases and J lost 0, with 17 bases in between. The germline gives CDR1 PRHDT, CDR2 FYEKMQ (reference sequence). CDR3 length equals 16 residues. CDR3: CASSPLGESPSYEQYF. The CDR3 DNA sequence: TGTGCCAGCAGCCCCCTAGGGGAAAGCCCCTCCTACGAGCAGTACTTC.

The genes are TRBV30 and TRBJ2-3; D remains ambiguous. CDR1 is GTSNPN and CDR2 is SVGIG in the germline V gene (reference sequence). The CDR3 loop spans 11 amino acids. The V and J ends lost 0 bases and 7 bases respectively, with 5 bases between them. The CDR3 coding sequence is TGTGCCTGGAGTGTTCAATATACGCAGTATTTT. Translation gives CAWSVQYTQYF.

The chain carries TRBV7-2 and TRBJ1-1; no definite D call. There are 14 residues in the CDR3. The germline V gene has CDR1 SGHTA and CDR2 FQGNSA. The V end was cut by 5 bases, the J end by 2 bases, with 12 bases between. CDR3 DNA sequence: TGTGCCAGCAGCCCCCCCAACTATAACACTGAAGCTTTCTTT. Translation: CASSPPNYNTEAFF. The variable domain in full, with the rest retrieved from reference TRBV7-2 and TRBJ1-1, is GAGVSQSPSNKVTEKGKDVELRCDPISGHTALYWYRQSLGQGLEFLIYFQGNSAPDKSGLPSDRFSAERTGGSVSTLTIQRTQQEDSAVYLCASSPPNYNTEAFFGQGTRLTVV.

This clone was detected only once. This sequence joins TRBV5-6 and TRBJ1-4, with 9 bases aligning to TRBD1. Trimming took 4 bases from V and 0 from J; bases not matched to a gene: 13. This CDR3 spans 19 amino acids. From germline, CDR1 is SGHDT and CDR2 YYEEEE. CDR3 region: CASSHADWDRATTNEKLFF. The CDR3 DNA sequence: TGTGCCAGCAGCCACGCTGACTGGGACAGGGCCACAACTAATGAAAAACTGTTTTTT.

The genes are TRBV4-1 and TRBJ2-7; 13 positions agree with TRBD2. From germline, CDR1 is MGHRA and CDR2 YSYEKL. This CDR3 comprises 18 residues. V lost 3 bases and J lost 1; bases outside the gene matches: 9. CDR3 nucleotide sequence: TGCGCCAGCAGCCATGGCCCCGGGACTAGCGGGAAATCCTACGAGCAGTACTTC. This translates into CASSHGPGTSGKSYEQYF.

This chain connects TRBV4-2 to TRBJ2-1; possible D gene TRBD2, 6 bases. CDR3 length: 20 amino acids. V was cut by 0 bases and J by 4 bases, with 25 bases left in between. Germline values: CDR1 LGHNA, CDR2 YNFKEQ. For the CDR3, the DNA is TGTGCCAGCAGCCAAGAGGGACTTAGAGGAGTCGTGGTAAAGTACAATGAGCAGTTCTTC. Residues: CASSQEGLRGVVVKYNEQFF.

The chain recombines TRBV29-1 with TRBJ2-7; TRBD1 matches 11 bases. The CDR3 extends over 13 amino acids. From germline, CDR1 is SQVTM and CDR2 ANQGSEA. Unmatched junction bases numbered 5, after V lost 4 bases and J lost 6 bases. The CDR3 loop is CSVGGTGGAEQYF. The CDR3 DNA reads TGCAGCGTTGGTGGGACAGGGGGAGCCGAGCAGTACTTC.

This clone occurred a few times. The chain is built from TRBV18 and TRBJ1-1; tentatively, D is TRBD1 (5 bases). V lost 2 bases and J lost 4, with 11 bases in between. The CDR3 extends over 14 amino acids. CDR1 and CDR2 (germline): KGHSH, LQKENI. CDR3 in amino acids: CASSPKGGTTEAFF. The CDR3 nucleotides are TGTGCCAGCTCACCAAAGGGAGGGACCACTGAAGCTTTCTTT.

In its sample, this clone was seen once. The chain uses TRBV5-4 and TRBJ2-3; 7 bases align to TRBD2. CDR1 SGHNT and CDR2 YYREEE come from the germline V gene (reference sequence). CDR3 length equals 14 residues. With V trimmed by 4 bases and J by 3 bases, 5 bases remained unmatched. The CDR3 DNA sequence: TGTGCCAGCAGCCCTGGACTAGTGACAGATACGCAGTATTTT. Encoded protein: CASSPGLVTDTQYF.

This clone was detected only a few times. The chain carries TRBV7-2 and TRBJ2-3, with a weak D call TRBD1 (6 bases). CDR1 is SGHTA, CDR2 FQGNSA, per germline. The CDR3 has 15 amino acids. V was pared by 2 bases and J by 4 bases, with 13 bases between. CDR3 in amino acids: CASSLWPRGADTQYF. CDR3 in DNA: TGTGCCAGCAGCTTATGGCCCAGGGGCGCAGATACGCAGTATTTT. The full variable domain, in which reference TRBV7-2 and TRBJ2-3 provide the parts outside the CDR3, is GAGVSQSPSNKVTEKGKDVELRCDPISGHTALYWYRQSLGQGLEFLIYFQGNSAPDKSGLPSDRFSAERTGGSVSTLTIQRTQQEDSAVYLCASSLWPRGADTQYFGPGTRLTVL.

The chain uses TRBV5-4 and TRBJ2-7; 8 bases are a match to TRBD2. The CDR3 is 15 residues long. CDR1 is SGHNT and CDR2 is YYREEE in the germline V gene (reference sequence). V was clipped by 3 bases and J by 4 bases; unmatched bases: 9. In nucleotides, the CDR3 is TGTGCCAGCAGCTCACTTTATGCGGGAGGATACGAGCAGTACTTC. Its translation is CASSSLYAGGYEQYF.

J is TRBJ2-3 and V is TRBV7-2; 10 nucleotides align to TRBD2. The CDR3 is made up of 16 amino acids. From germline, CDR1 is SGHTA and CDR2 FQGNSA. The V segment lost 1 base and the J segment 0 bases; nucleotides outside the gene matches: 1. The CDR3 reads CASSLGGLASTDTQYF. CDR3 DNA sequence: TGTGCCAGCAGCTTAGGGGGACTAGCGAGCACAGATACGCAGTATTTT.

The chain links TRBV7-9 to TRBJ1-4; TRBD1 is a possible D gene (5 bases). From germline, CDR1 is SEHNR and CDR2 FQNEAQ (reference sequence). Trimming took off 5 bases at V and 8 bases at J, with 18 bases between the two ends. This CDR3 has 15 amino acids. The CDR3 nucleotides read TGTGCCAGCAGCAAAACACTACTAAGGGGCGAAAAACTGTTTTTT. Translated: CASSKTLLRGEKLFF.

V is TRBV14 and J is TRBJ1-1; D is perhaps TRBD1 (5 bases). The V end lost 2 bases, the J end lost 5 bases, and 15 bases lay between the germline ends. CDR1 is SGHDN and CDR2 is FVKESK in the germline V gene. The CDR3 sequence is 15 residues long. CDR3 in DNA: TGTGCCAGCAGCCAATCCGGCGGGGGTGGAACTGAAGCTTTCTTT. This codes for CASSQSGGGGTEAFF.